Shown below are 27 T cell receptor beta chains from a single sample sequenced in a study of shared clonotypes between healthy human individuals. Sequencing was performed with immunoSEQ multiplex PCR; in TCRdb, only in-frame clones are kept and a portion is missing. The sample lists around 1,900,000 clones; about 93% were seen once. Naive CD8 cells lacked CD45RO and underwent positive selection for CCR7, leaving out terminally differentiated effector memory CD45RA+ cells. Sequenced: naive CD8+ T cells from PBMCs. All receptors derive from a man in his late teens or twenties in good health. Some clones in this sample may be carry-over from other donors' samples.

The chain has TRBV27 and TRBJ1-2; D is ambiguous. Germline CDR1 MNHEY, CDR2 SMNVEV (reference sequence). Deletions cut 3 bases from V and 2 bases from J, with 10 bases between. The CDR3 is 14 residues long. CDR3 in DNA: TGTGCCAGCAGTTTCTCTCCAGCAAACTATGGCTACACCTTC. Translating gives CASSFSPANYGYTF.

This clone occurred a few times. The chain carries TRBV19 and TRBJ1-1, with 10 nucleotides matching TRBD1. CDR1 is LNHDA and CDR2 is SQIVND in the germline V gene (reference sequence). With 11 bases clipped from V and 5 bases from J, the junction kept 8 bases outside the gene matches. The CDR3 totals 13 residues. The CDR3 is CAARQGARTEAFF. Here the CDR3 DNA reads TGTGCCGCCAGACAGGGGGCGCGAACTGAAGCTTTCTTT.

For this clone: Other DNA variants within this sample encode the same CDR3. The chain employs TRBV2 and TRBJ2-1; D is ambiguous. Trimming removed 4 bases at V and 0 bases at J, with 7 bases between. CDR1 is SNHLY and CDR2 is FYNNEI in the germline V gene. The CDR3 extends over 14 amino acids. CDR3 DNA sequence: TGTGCCAGCAGTGCGGCGAGCTCCTACAATGAGCAGTTCTTC. It is translated as CASSAASSYNEQFF. The entire variable domain, with the rest obtained from reference TRBV2 and TRBJ2-1, is as follows: EPEVTQTPSHQVTQMGQEVILRCVPISNHLYFYWYRQILGQKVEFLVSFYNNEISEKSEIFDDQFSVERPDGSNFTLKIRSTKLEDSAMYFCASSAASSYNEQFFGPGTRLTVL.

CDR3 in DNA: TGTGCCAGCAGCTCCCGGGACGGCTCATACTATGGCTACACCTTC. It codes for CASSSRDGSYYGYTF. This chain connects TRBV7-9 to TRBJ1-2; TRBD1 might be the D (5 bases). Germline V gives CDR1 SEHNR, CDR2 FQNEAQ (reference sequence). The CDR3 is made up of 15 amino acids. The V and J ends lost 4 bases and 3 bases respectively, with 15 bases between them.

This clone was recorded once. The rearrangement uses TRBV2 and TRBJ2-1; a weak D match, TRBD2 (5 bases). V was shortened by 4 bases and J by 0 bases, with 13 bases between the two germline ends. This CDR3 region has 16 residues. Germline CDR1 and CDR2: SNHLY and FYNNEI. The chain's CDR3 is CASSVETTSSYNEQFF. Written as DNA, the CDR3 is TGTGCCAGCAGTGTTGAGACTACCAGCTCCTACAATGAGCAGTTCTTC.

This sequence joins TRBV9 and TRBJ2-3; a weak D match, TRBD1 (5 bases). There are 16 residues in the CDR3. Trimming removed 3 bases at V and 6 bases at J, with 20 bases between. Germline V gene lookup returns CDR1 SGDLS and CDR2 YYNGEE. CDR3 bases: TGTGCCAGCAGCGCGTTCAGGGCAGGCAGGTCGGATACGCAGTATTTT. It translates to CASSAFRAGRSDTQYF.

This clone was seen once. V and J are TRBV27 and TRBJ1-1; no firm D call. The length of the CDR3 is 14 residues. The V end was cut by 5 bases, the J end by 4 bases, with 14 bases between. The germline V gene encodes CDR1 MNHEY and CDR2 SMNVEV (reference sequence). CDR3 DNA sequence: TGTGCCAGCAGTCCCCTAGGGTGGGTCACTGAAGCTTTCTTT. Its translation is CASSPLGWVTEAFF.

The rearrangement links TRBV27 to TRBJ2-7, with 12 bases aligning to TRBD2. The germline CDR1 and CDR2 sequences are MNHEY and SMNVEV (reference sequence). Germline trimming cut 5 bases from V and 3 bases from J; bases unmatched to any gene: 11. This CDR3 contains 17 residues. The CDR3 reads CASSPGLAGKPFYEQYF. CDR3 sequence (DNA): TGTGCCAGCAGTCCCGGACTAGCGGGGAAACCCTTCTACGAGCAGTACTTC.

This chain uses TRBV5-4 with TRBJ2-1, with D uncertain. There are 13 residues in the CDR3. Germline V CDR1 and CDR2: SGHNT, YYREEE (reference sequence). Trimming took 10 bases from V and 4 from J, leaving 15 bases between them. The CDR3 nucleotides are TGTGCCGGCCACAAAAGGGCTTACAATGAGCAGTTCTTC. This translates into CAGHKRAYNEQFF.

The CDR3, as DNA: TGCGCCAGCAGCCAAGTTGGGGGACTAGCCCGCGATGAGCAGTTCTTC. Encoded protein: CASSQVGGLARDEQFF. The genes are TRBV4-1 and TRBJ2-1, with 9 bases aligning to TRBD2. This CDR3 spans 16 amino acids. Per the germline V gene, CDR1 is MGHRA and CDR2 is YSYEKL. Trimming at V came to 1 base and at J to 8 bases, leaving 9 bases not matched to a gene.

On this clone: The same CDR3 also results from other DNA sequences found in this sample. This chain joins TRBV27 and TRBJ1-1; a possible D gene is TRBD1 (6 bases). Germline-derived CDR1 and CDR2 are MNHEY and SMNVEV (reference sequence). Trimming took off 6 bases at V and 4 bases at J, with 9 bases between the two ends. The CDR3 spans 12 residues. The CDR3 here is CASRTGFTEAFF. The CDR3 DNA sequence: TGTGCCAGCAGGACAGGATTCACTGAAGCTTTCTTT.

This chain joins TRBV27 and TRBJ1-5, with 7 bases fitting TRBD1. Losses at the gene ends were 5 bases for V and 2 bases for J; bases not matched to a gene: 6. The CDR3 extends over 15 amino acids. CDR1 and CDR2 from the germline V gene are MNHEY and SMNVEV (reference sequence). The CDR3 nucleotides are TGTGCCAGCAGTGAAGGGGGCTCAGGCAATCAGCCCCAGCATTTT. It specifies CASSEGGSGNQPQHF.

The V gene is TRBV28, the J gene TRBJ2-1; 9 bases are shared with TRBD2. The CDR3 is made up of 16 amino acids. Per germline, CDR1 MDHEN and CDR2 SYDVKM. The V and J ends lost 6 bases and 2 bases, in that order; junction bases with no gene match: 8. This chain's CDR3 is CASRIPLAGAYNEQFF. DNA of the CDR3: TGTGCCAGCAGGATTCCTTTAGCGGGAGCCTACAATGAGCAGTTCTTC.

This chain joins TRBV19 and TRBJ2-1; TRBD2 matches at 12 bases. The CDR3 covers 16 residues. Trimming cost V 0 bases and J 10 bases; bases outside gene matches: 7. Germline CDR1 LNHDA, CDR2 SQIVND (reference sequence). The CDR3 DNA sequence: TGTGCCAGTAGTATAGATGGGACTAGCGGGTTGTGGGAGCAGTTCTTC. Its protein is CASSIDGTSGLWEQFF.

This sequence joins TRBV5-8 and TRBJ1-4; 9 nucleotides align to TRBD1. CDR1 and CDR2 from the germline V gene are SGHTS and YDEGEE. The CDR3 covers 14 residues. Unmatched junction bases numbered 4, after V lost 2 bases and J lost 8 bases. CDR3 region: CASSLIQGAEKLFF. The CDR3 DNA is TGTGCCAGCAGCTTAATACAGGGGGCCGAAAAACTGTTTTTT.

The V gene is TRBV5-1, the J gene TRBJ2-1; D is unclear. Trimming removed 4 bases at V and 7 bases at J, with 6 bases between. CDR3 size: 11 residues. CDR1 SGHRS and CDR2 YFSETQ come from the germline V gene. The CDR3 sequence: CASSRFNEQFF. The CDR3, as DNA: TGCGCCAGCAGCCGCTTTAATGAGCAGTTCTTC.

This clone was observed once. The V and J genes are TRBV9 and TRBJ2-7; D remains unclear. CDR3 length: 14 residues. The germline V gene encodes CDR1 SGDLS and CDR2 YYNGEE. Trimming removed 0 bases from V and 6 bases from J, with 13 bases in between. The CDR3 DNA reads TGTGCCAGCAGCGTAGGATCTAGAGCTATCGAGCAGTACTTC. It translates to CASSVGSRAIEQYF.

Concerning this clone: The same CDR3 also results from other DNA sequences found in this sample. The rearrangement joins TRBV27 to TRBJ2-7; 7 nucleotides agree with TRBD1. The CDR3 has 15 amino acids. The junction had 6 bases not matched to a gene; V was cut back by 3 bases and J by 1 base. Germline CDR1 reads MNHEY; CDR2 reads SMNVEV (reference sequence). CDR3 region: CASSLRDRGSYEQYF. For the CDR3, the DNA is TGTGCCAGCAGTTTGAGGGACAGAGGATCCTACGAGCAGTACTTC.

The gene calls are TRBV7-9 and TRBJ2-7; TRBD1 matches 10 bases. The CDR3 sequence is 16 residues long. From germline, CDR1 is SEHNR and CDR2 FQNEAQ (reference sequence). The J segment lost 5 bases and the V segment lost 5 bases, leaving 12 bases of the junction unmatched. Here the CDR3 reads CASSPLLTGGRDEQYF. In nucleotides, the CDR3 is TGTGCCAGCAGCCCGTTGCTGACAGGGGGCCGAGACGAGCAGTACTTC.

The chain carries TRBV27 and TRBJ1-2; a weak D match, TRBD1 (6 bases). Trimming removed 5 bases at V and 7 bases at J, with 20 bases between. Germline V CDR1 and CDR2: MNHEY, SMNVEV (reference sequence). This CDR3 region has 15 residues. The CDR3 region is CASSPRQGIGGGYTF. The DNA for the CDR3 is TGTGCCAGCAGTCCTCGTCAGGGGATAGGAGGTGGCTACACCTTC.

This chain uses TRBV28 with TRBJ1-2, with D maybe TRBD1 (5 bases). The CDR3 consists of 14 residues. V was pared by 5 bases and J by 2 bases, with 12 bases between. Germline CDR1 reads MDHEN; CDR2 reads SYDVKM. The CDR3 bases are TGTGCCAGCAGTCCCCCAGGGATAAACTATGGCTACACCTTC. Its translation is CASSPPGINYGYTF.

The rearrangement uses TRBV27 and TRBJ2-7, with 13 bases matching TRBD2. Germline V gives CDR1 MNHEY, CDR2 SMNVEV (reference sequence). The CDR3 length is 20 residues. V was clipped by 11 bases and J by 3 bases; unmatched bases: 25. CDR3 in DNA: TGTGCCGGCATTCTTCTCCGAATTCGGACTAGCGGGAGAGCCGTCTACGAGCAGTACTTC. Residues: CAGILLRIRTSGRAVYEQYF.

V gene TRBV11-2 combines with J gene TRBJ2-5; weak D call: TRBD2 (5 bases). The J call is in doubt because the DNA end fits TRBJ2-7 better. Germline V gene data show CDR1 as SGHAT and CDR2 as FQNNGV. The CDR3 consists of 14 residues. This chain's CDR3 is CASSLGPGNYEQYF. The CDR3 DNA reads TGTGCCAGCAGCTTAGGGCCCGGGAACTACGAGCAGTACTTC.

With regard to this clone: The same CDR3 arises from other DNA sequences in this sample as well. The chain is built from TRBV29-1 and TRBJ2-1, with TRBD2 matching 7 bases. Germline V CDR1 and CDR2: SQVTM, ANQGSEA. Losses at the gene ends were 7 bases for V and 3 bases for J; bases not matched to a gene: 0. This CDR3 has 11 residues. The CDR3 here is CSGTSYNEQFF. The CDR3 DNA reads as TGCAGCGGGACTAGCTACAATGAGCAGTTCTTC.

The chain has TRBV12-5 and TRBJ1-1; TRBD1 is a possible D gene (6 bases). The V gene lost 0 bases and the J gene lost 0 bases, with 14 bases spanning the gap. Germline CDR1 is LGHNT and CDR2 is FRNRAP. The length of the CDR3 is 17 residues. In nucleotides, the CDR3 is TGTGCTAGTGGTTTGGTACAGGGAGGTTGGATGAACACTGAAGCTTTCTTT. Residues: CASGLVQGGWMNTEAFF.

The chain combines TRBV7-9 with TRBJ1-5; D might be TRBD1 (6 bases). CDR1 and CDR2 (germline): SEHNR, FQNEAQ (reference sequence). This CDR3 has 14 residues. V was trimmed by 10 bases and J by 7 bases, leaving 20 bases between them. The CDR3: CAIGAGVGVQPQHF. In nucleotides, the CDR3 is TGTGCCATCGGCGCAGGGGTTGGAGTCCAGCCCCAGCATTTT. Using reference TRBV7-9 and TRBJ1-5 for the parts outside the CDR3, the full variable domain is DTGVSQNPRHKITKRGQNVTFRCDPISEHNRLYWYRQTLGQGPEFLTYFQNEAQLEKSRLLSDRFSAERPKGSFSTLEIQRTEQGDSAMYLCAIGAGVGVQPQHFGDGTRLSIL.

V gene TRBV5-1 combines with J gene TRBJ2-7, with D perhaps matching TRBD1 (8 bases). V was trimmed by 4 bases and J by 4 bases, leaving 15 bases between them. CDR1 is SGHRS, CDR2 YFSETQ, per germline. This CDR3 spans 14 amino acids. CDR3 protein: CASSPIQGGYEQYF. The CDR3, as DNA: TGCGCCAGCAGCCCGATACAGGGGGGGTACGAGCAGTACTTC.